This T cell receptor beta chain was retrieved from a study of shared clonotypes between healthy human individuals. Overall study: The composition of the donors was two women and a few men aged 18 to 49.

This clone was seen a single time. Unsorted samples used some 89 million PBMCs for genomic DNA. The material for each subset, its genomic DNA, was split evenly across several immunoSEQ plates. Unsorted PBMC DNA underwent sequencing on ten immunoSEQ deep assay plates. Data came from immunoSEQ multiplex PCR; TCRdb stores just in-frame clones and leaves some out. In the table there are fewer than 550,000 clones, almost 80% of which are singletons. This receptor was obtained from a middle-aged woman in good health. Some clones in this sample may be carry-over from other donors' samples. The sequenced sample was PBMCs.

The CDR3 DNA follows: TGTGCCAGCAGTGAATTCGGGGGCGCATCCTACGAGCAGTACTTC. Its translation is CASSEFGGASYEQYF. The chain couples TRBV6-1 to TRBJ2-7; D might be TRBD1 or TRBD2, each matching 6 bases. Trimming stripped 2 bases from V and 1 base from J, with 12 bases between. There are 15 residues in the CDR3. Germline V lookup: CDR1 MNHNS, CDR2 SASEGT.